Listed below are T cell receptor beta chains from one sample, sequenced in a study of shared clonotypes between healthy human individuals. This table comes from immunoSEQ multiplex PCR, and its TCRdb copy is limited to in-frame clones, with some not included. The sample lists hundreds of thousands of clones; approximately 96% were seen once. Sequencing input: memory CD8+ T cells sorted from blood. All receptors derive from a man aged 30-40 years in good health. Each CDR3 is given with its conserved first and last residue. A D gene is named only where the DNA matches it firmly. A clone size is listed for some rows: how often the clone was seen (once, few, many), or a class if it is expanded.

d_gene,v_gene,abundance,j_gene,CDR3aa,CDR3nt
-,TRBV6-1,-,TRBJ1-3,CASSDLRLTIYF,TGTGCCAGCAGTGATCTCAGGCTCACCATATATTTT
TRBD2,TRBV9,-,TRBJ2-1,CASSVVREPDEQFF,TGTGCCAGCAGCGTAGTGCGGGAGCCCGATGAGCAGTTCTTC
-,TRBV9,-,TRBJ1-1,CASSVQDFMNTEAFF,TGTGCCAGCAGCGTACAGGATTTCATGAACACTGAAGCTTTCTTT
-,TRBV29-1,-,TRBJ1-1,CGRTANTEAFF,TGCGGACGGACAGCGAACACTGAAGCTTTCTTT
-,TRBV28,-,TRBJ1-1,CASATGTNTEAFF,TGTGCCAGCGCTACCGGGACCAACACTGAAGCTTTCTTT
-,TRBV15,-,TRBJ2-1,CATSRPLSYNEQFF,TGTGCCACCAGCAGACCCCTCTCCTACAATGAGCAGTTCTTC
-,TRBV18,-,TRBJ1-3,CASSPGGLSGNTIYF,TGTGCCAGCTCACCAGGGGGCCTCTCTGGAAACACCATATATTTT
TRBD2,TRBV5-5,-,TRBJ2-2,CASSLGLAGYTGELFF,TGTGCCAGCAGCTTGGGACTAGCGGGCTACACCGGGGAGCTGTTTTTT
-,TRBV7-9,-,TRBJ1-3,CASSAGAGNTIYF,TGTGCCAGCAGCGCAGGGGCTGGAAACACCATATATTTT
-,TRBV4-1,-,TRBJ2-7,CASSQTTGRPSYEQYF,TGCGCCAGCAGCCAAACGACTGGTCGCCCCTCCTACGAGCAGTACTTC
-,TRBV6-5,-,TRBJ1-1,CASRITARGNAFF,TGTGCCAGCAGAATTACCGCCAGGGGAAACGCTTTCTTT
TRBD1,TRBV7-2,-,TRBJ2-3,CASRARGPDTQYF,TGTGCCAGCAGGGCCAGGGGGCCAGATACGCAGTATTTT
-,TRBV30,-,TRBJ2-7,CAWAGLSDEQYF,TGTGCCTGGGCGGGACTGAGCGACGAGCAGTACTTC
-,TRBV23-1,-,TRBJ1-5,CASSQSKGKGNQPQHF,TGCGCCAGCAGTCAATCGAAAGGGAAGGGCAATCAGCCCCAGCATTTT
TRBD2,TRBV2,-,TRBJ2-7,CASRGLANLYEQYF,TGTGCCAGCAGGGGACTAGCGAACCTCTACGAGCAGTACTTC
-,TRBV28,-,TRBJ1-2,CASNEAGAPPNYGYTF,TGTGCCAGCAACGAGGCGGGGGCGCCTCCTAACTATGGCTACACCTTC
TRBD2,TRBV4-2,-,TRBJ2-1,CASSEGTSGRRTYNEQFF,TGTGCCAGCAGCGAGGGGACTAGCGGGAGGAGAACCTACAATGAGCAGTTCTTC
TRBD2,TRBV4-2,once,TRBJ2-1,CASSQDGLAGSYNEQFF,TGTGCCAGCAGCCAAGATGGGCTAGCGGGGTCCTACAATGAGCAGTTCTTC
-,TRBV18,-,TRBJ2-7,CASSPQGGSYEQYF,TGTGCCAGCTCACCCCAAGGGGGATCCTACGAGCAGTACTTC
-,TRBV10-3,-,TRBJ1-4,CAISEWQNNEKLFF,TGTGCCATCAGTGAATGGCAGAATAATGAAAAACTGTTTTTT
TRBD2,TRBV6-4,-,TRBJ2-1,CASSDSYAGLAGEYNEQFF,TGTGCCAGCAGTGACTCGTACGCGGGACTAGCGGGAGAGTACAATGAGCAGTTCTTC
-,TRBV7-3,-,TRBJ1-5,CASSLDPGQPQHF,TGTGCCAGCAGCTTAGACCCGGGACAACCCCAGCATTTT
TRBD2,TRBV4-1,-,TRBJ2-1,CASRSLLAGTNEQFF,TGCGCCAGCAGGTCCCTTCTAGCGGGGACCAATGAGCAGTTCTTC
-,TRBV6-1,once,TRBJ1-1,CASSESGRNTEAFF,TGTGCCAGCAGTGAATCGGGCAGGAACACTGAAGCTTTCTTT
-,TRBV15,once,TRBJ1-1,CATSREAEAFF,TGTGCCACCAGCAGAGAGGCTGAAGCTTTCTTT
TRBD1,TRBV5-4,-,TRBJ1-4,CASSPGQGTNEKLFF,TGTGCCAGCAGCCCGGGACAGGGGACTAATGAAAAACTGTTTTTT
-,TRBV4-1,-,TRBJ2-7,CASSQEGASGNYEQYF,TGCGCCAGCAGCCAAGAGGGGGCTAGCGGTAACTACGAGCAGTACTTC
-,TRBV28,-,TRBJ1-4,CASSSPFLRVSGTNEKLFF,TGTGCCAGCAGCTCGCCCTTCCTGCGGGTTAGTGGAACTAATGAAAAACTGTTTTTT
-,TRBV19,-,TRBJ1-4,CASSLQLSGLRREKLFF,TGTGCCAGTAGTCTGCAACTATCGGGCCTGAGAAGGGAAAAACTGTTTTTT
-,TRBV13,-,TRBJ2-3,CASSLKGGRLFTDTQYF,TGTGCCAGCAGCTTAAAAGGAGGCAGACTGTTCACAGATACGCAGTATTTT
TRBD1,TRBV16,-,TRBJ1-1,CASSQFRQGTEAFF,TGTGCCAGCAGCCAATTTAGACAGGGCACTGAAGCTTTCTTT
-,TRBV29-1,-,TRBJ2-4,CSVPGQIKNIQYF,TGCAGCGTCCCGGGACAAATAAAAAACATTCAGTACTTC
-,TRBV28,-,TRBJ2-7,CASNEAAYEQYF,TGTGCCAGCAATGAAGCGGCCTACGAGCAGTACTTC
-,TRBV6-6,-,TRBJ2-6,CASTPRLSGANVLTF,TGTGCCAGCACCCCCCGGCTCTCTGGGGCCAACGTCCTGACTTTC
TRBD2,TRBV10-1,-,TRBJ2-3,CASSGLAGVNTDTQYF,TGCGCCAGCAGTGGACTAGCGGGGGTCAACACAGATACGCAGTATTTT